This entry lists 23 T cell receptor beta chains sequenced from one sample in a study of T cell changes during pregnancy in multiple sclerosis. TCRdb's table, derived via immunoSEQ multiplex PCR, lists solely in-frame clones and lacks some. The sample comprises tens of thousands of clones, over 85% of which are singletons, and 0.9% to 1.2% rests with the top ten. The specimen was peripheral blood, collected in the first trimester of pregnancy. The origin of the receptors is a female donor with multiple sclerosis, enrolled in a pregnancy study.

V and J are TRBV6-4 and TRBJ2-3; 8 nucleotides match TRBD2. Germline-derived CDR1 and CDR2 are MRHNA and SNTAGT. The V segment lost 1 base and the J segment 2 bases; nucleotides outside the gene matches: 2. The CDR3 loop spans 15 amino acids. DNA of the CDR3: TGTGCCAGCAGTGACTATAGCGGGGACACAGATACGCAGTATTTT. This gives the protein CASSDYSGDTDTQYF.

V is TRBV21-1 and J is TRBJ1-1. TRBV21-1 is listed as a pseudogene. This CDR3 has 15 residues. CDR3 sequence reads: CASSSEGLMNTEAFF. The CDR3 DNA follows: TGTGCCAGCAGCTCGGAAGGACTGATGAACACTGAAGCTTTCTTT.

V gene TRBV5-8 combines with J gene TRBJ1-2; no clear D gene. The CDR3 runs 12 residues. The germline gives CDR1 SGHTS, CDR2 YDEGEE. V gave up 6 bases and J gave up 6 bases, with 12 bases separating them. The CDR3 bases are TGTGCCAGCACCGCCGTGGGCGATGGCTACACCTTC. Residues: CASTAVGDGYTF.

CDR3: CASSYRDTNTEAFF. The CDR3 DNA follows: TGCGCCAGCAGCTACCGGGACACGAACACTGAAGCTTTCTTT. V usage is TRBV5-1 and J usage is TRBJ1-1; tentative D call: TRBD1 (6 bases). Between the trimmed V and J ends, which lost 3 bases and 1 base, there was a span of 10 bases. This CDR3 is 14 amino acids long. Germline V gene data show CDR1 as SGHRS and CDR2 as YFSETQ.

V and J are TRBV2 and TRBJ2-3; D may be TRBD1 (6 bases). V lost 10 bases to trimming and J lost 2 bases, with 25 bases between them. Germline V gives CDR1 SNHLY, CDR2 FYNNEI. CDR3 length: 17 amino acids. In DNA form, the CDR3 reads TGTGCCACTTCAAGGACCTCGGACAGAAGCATCACAGATACGCAGTATTTT. Translated: CATSRTSDRSITDTQYF.

The genes are TRBV5-1 and TRBJ2-1; D gene ambiguous. V was trimmed by 2 bases and J by 5 bases, leaving 5 bases between them. CDR3 length: 12 residues. From germline, CDR1 is SGHRS and CDR2 YFSETQ. The CDR3 here is CASSFRDNEQFF. The CDR3 DNA reads as TGCGCCAGCAGCTTCCGGGACAATGAGCAGTTCTTC.

This clone was found once. The CDR3 loop reads CASSLRQTALFF. The CDR3 DNA reads as TGTGCCAGCAGTTTACGACAGACCGCCCTGTTTTTT. This chain links TRBV28 with TRBJ1-4; perhaps TRBD1 as D (5 bases). The CDR3 covers 12 residues. Trimming left V 2 bases short and J 14 bases short, with 12 bases between. The germline gives CDR1 MDHEN, CDR2 SYDVKM.

The genes are TRBV18 and TRBJ2-3, with 8 positions matching TRBD1. The CDR3 runs 15 residues. Germline CDR1 KGHSH, CDR2 LQKENI. J gave up 5 bases and V 4 bases, and 8 bases lay outside the gene matches. CDR3 loop: CASSRKDRAVDTQYF. The CDR3 DNA reads as TGTGCCAGCTCACGCAAGGACAGGGCTGTAGATACGCAGTATTTT.

This chain connects TRBV2 to TRBJ1-5; D is possibly TRBD1 (6 bases). Germline lookup yields CDR1 SNHLY and CDR2 FYNNEI. V was shortened by 0 bases and J by 4 bases, with 16 bases between the two germline ends. This CDR3 is 17 amino acids long. The chain's CDR3 is CASSEALLQGSNQPQHF. As DNA, the CDR3 is TGTGCCAGCAGTGAAGCGCTTCTGCAGGGGTCGAATCAGCCCCAGCATTTT.

The chain recombines TRBV7-8 with TRBJ2-4; 9 bases are a match to TRBD1. With V trimmed by 4 bases and J by 6 bases, 7 bases remained unmatched. The CDR3 consists of 15 residues. Per the germline V gene, CDR1 is SGHVS and CDR2 is FQNEAQ. The CDR3 loop is CASSSHRGRGNIQYF. DNA of the CDR3: TGTGCCAGCAGCTCCCACAGGGGGCGGGGAAACATTCAGTACTTC. Drawing the rest from reference TRBV7-8 and TRBJ2-4, the complete variable domain is GAGVSQSPRYKVAKRGQDVALRCDPISGHVSLFWYQQALGQGPEFLTYFQNEAQLDKSGLPSDRFFAERPEGSVSTLKIQRTQQEDSAVYLCASSSHRGRGNIQYFGAGTRLSVL.

CDR3 residues: CASSLAGTGVYEQYF. DNA for the CDR3: TGTGCCAGCAGCTTGGCCGGGACAGGGGTCTACGAGCAGTACTTC. The chain combines TRBV5-8 with TRBJ2-7; 10 nucleotides line up with TRBD1. With 0 bases clipped from V and 3 bases from J, the junction kept 3 bases outside the gene matches. CDR1 is SGHTS and CDR2 is YDEGEE in the germline V gene. The CDR3 is 15 residues long.

This sequence joins TRBV18 and TRBJ1-1; D ambiguous. The CDR3 spans 16 residues. CDR1 is KGHSH, CDR2 LQKENI, per germline. V shed 1 base and J shed 0 bases, with 12 bases lying between them. The CDR3 sequence: CASSPRHNLMNTEAFF. CDR3 DNA sequence: TGTGCCAGCTCACCACGACATAACCTAATGAACACTGAAGCTTTCTTT.

The chain joins TRBV27 to TRBJ1-1; TRBD1 aligns across 9 bases. J was trimmed by 5 bases and V by 5 bases; bases with no gene match: 12. The CDR3 is 16 residues long. Per germline, CDR1 MNHEY and CDR2 SMNVEV (reference sequence). The CDR3: CASSQQGALISTEAFF. For the CDR3, the DNA is TGTGCCAGCAGTCAACAGGGGGCTTTAATTTCGACTGAAGCTTTCTTT.

The rearrangement joins TRBV5-1 to TRBJ2-1, with 12 bases lining up with TRBD2. The CDR3 runs 16 residues. With 0 bases clipped from V and 2 bases from J, the junction kept 0 bases outside the gene matches. Germline CDR1 and CDR2: SGHRS and YFSETQ. In DNA, the CDR3 is TGCGCCAGCAGCTTGGCTAGCGGGAGGGCCTACAATGAGCAGTTCTTC. Translated, it gives CASSLASGRAYNEQFF.

This chain uses TRBV20-1 with TRBJ2-5; a weak D match, TRBD1 (6 bases). CDR1 is DFQATT, CDR2 SNEGSKA, per germline (reference sequence). This CDR3 spans 10 amino acids. CDR3 DNA: TGCGGCGTAGGGGGAGAGACCCAGTACTTC. Encoded protein: CGVGGETQYF.

The chain links TRBV6-1 to TRBJ2-3, with 9 nucleotides matching TRBD1. Unmatched junction bases numbered 7, after V lost 6 bases and J lost 3 bases. The CDR3 contains 15 residues. The germline V gene encodes CDR1 MNHNS and CDR2 SASEGT. The CDR3 sequence is CASRAGTGLTDTQYF. In DNA form, the CDR3 reads TGTGCCAGCAGGGCCGGGACAGGGCTAACAGATACGCAGTATTTT.

The chain uses TRBV6-1 and TRBJ2-1, with TRBD2 as a possible D gene (5 bases). Trimming cost V 5 bases and J 0 bases, with 11 bases left between them. The germline CDR1 and CDR2 sequences are MNHNS and SASEGT. This CDR3 comprises 15 residues. The CDR3 nucleotides are TGTGCCAGCAGTCTACGCGGGTCCTCCTACAATGAGCAGTTCTTC. Amino acids: CASSLRGSSYNEQFF.

This chain connects TRBV9 to TRBJ2-2; D is possibly TRBD1 (5 bases). Per the germline V gene, CDR1 is SGDLS and CDR2 is YYNGEE. V lost 0 bases and J lost 5, with 8 bases in between. This CDR3 comprises 14 residues. The CDR3 protein is CASSVGGGTGELFF. The CDR3 DNA reads as TGTGCCAGCAGCGTAGGGGGCGGTACCGGGGAGCTGTTTTTT.

This clone was found once. V is TRBV7-3 and J is TRBJ1-2; TRBD1 is a possible D gene (5 bases). Looked up from germline, CDR1 is SGHTA and CDR2 is FQGTGA. V was pared by 5 bases and J by 6 bases, with 13 bases between. The length of the CDR3 is 13 residues. CDR3: CASSPSGGNGYTF. In nucleotides, the CDR3 is TGTGCCAGCAGCCCCAGCGGGGGGAATGGCTACACCTTC. The full variable domain, completed using reference TRBV7-3 and TRBJ1-2, is GAGVSQTPSNKVTEKGKYVELRCDPISGHTALYWYRQSLGQGPEFLIYFQGTGAADDSGLPNDRFFAVRPEGSVSTLKIQRTERGDSAVYLCASSPSGGNGYTFGSGTRLTVV.

The CDR3 DNA reads as TGCGCCAGCAGCCAAGTCCGGGGCAGGGGTAGGATAGGTCAGCCCCAGCATTTT. Protein sequence: CASSQVRGRGRIGQPQHF. The chain joins TRBV4-1 to TRBJ1-5, with D perhaps matching TRBD1 (6 bases). CDR1 and CDR2 from the germline V gene are MGHRA and YSYEKL. The V and J ends lost 1 base and 6 bases respectively, with 22 bases between them. CDR3 length: 18 amino acids.

The rearrangement joins TRBV5-8 to TRBJ2-3; TRBD1 might be the D (5 bases). This CDR3 has 14 amino acids. Trimming cost V 0 bases and J 2 bases, with 7 bases left between them. Germline CDR1 and CDR2: SGHTS and YDEGEE. CDR3 DNA: TGTGCCAGCAGCTTGGATGGGGCCACAGATACGCAGTATTTT. Its translation is CASSLDGATDTQYF. Full variable domain (remainder filled in from reference TRBV5-8 and TRBJ2-3): EAGVTQSPTHLIKTRGQQATLRCSPISGHTSVYWYQQALGLGLQFLLWYDEGEERNRGNFPPRFSGRQFPNYSSELNVNALELEDSALYLCASSLDGATDTQYFGPGTRLTVL.

V is TRBV7-7 and J is TRBJ1-1; D is unclear. Germline CDR1 is SSHAT and CDR2 is FNYEAQ (reference sequence). V was pared by 3 bases and J by 4 bases, with 9 bases between. The CDR3 loop spans 13 amino acids. CDR3 sequence reads: CASSLRDSTEAFF. The CDR3 nucleotides read TGTGCCAGCAGCTTGAGGGATAGCACTGAAGCTTTCTTT.

This rearrangement joins TRBV4-1 to TRBJ2-7, with TRBD1 identical over 8 bases. Germline lookup yields CDR1 MGHRA and CDR2 YSYEKL. The CDR3 runs 15 residues. V dropped 2 bases and J dropped 0; count of bases not matched to a gene: 3. CDR3 coding DNA: TGCGCCAGCAGCCAAAGACAGGGGAGCTCCTACGAGCAGTACTTC. This sequence encodes CASSQRQGSSYEQYF.